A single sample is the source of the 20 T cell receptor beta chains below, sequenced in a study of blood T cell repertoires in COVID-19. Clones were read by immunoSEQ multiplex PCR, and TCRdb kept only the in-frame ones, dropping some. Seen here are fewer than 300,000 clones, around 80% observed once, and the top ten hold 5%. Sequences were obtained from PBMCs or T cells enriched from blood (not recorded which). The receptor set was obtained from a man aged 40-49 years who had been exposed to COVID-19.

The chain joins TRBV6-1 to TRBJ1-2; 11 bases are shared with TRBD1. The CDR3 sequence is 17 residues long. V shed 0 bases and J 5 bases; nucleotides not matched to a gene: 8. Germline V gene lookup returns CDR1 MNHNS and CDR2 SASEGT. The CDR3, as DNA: TGTGCCAGCAGTGAAGCCGGGACAGGGGGGCCAGATTATGGCTACACCTTC. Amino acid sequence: CASSEAGTGGPDYGYTF.

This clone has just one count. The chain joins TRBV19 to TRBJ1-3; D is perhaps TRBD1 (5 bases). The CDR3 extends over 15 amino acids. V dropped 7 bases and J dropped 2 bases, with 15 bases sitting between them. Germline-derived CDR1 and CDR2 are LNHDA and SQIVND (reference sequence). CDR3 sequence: CASTPDLGPGNTIYF. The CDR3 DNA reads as TGTGCCAGTACCCCGGACCTGGGGCCTGGAAACACCATATATTTT.

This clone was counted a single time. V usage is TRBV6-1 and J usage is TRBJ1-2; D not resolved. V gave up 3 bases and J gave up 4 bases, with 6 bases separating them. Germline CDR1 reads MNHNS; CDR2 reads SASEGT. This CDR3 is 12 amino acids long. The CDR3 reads CASSDRIYGYTF. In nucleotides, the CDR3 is TGTGCCAGCAGTGACAGAATCTATGGCTACACCTTC.

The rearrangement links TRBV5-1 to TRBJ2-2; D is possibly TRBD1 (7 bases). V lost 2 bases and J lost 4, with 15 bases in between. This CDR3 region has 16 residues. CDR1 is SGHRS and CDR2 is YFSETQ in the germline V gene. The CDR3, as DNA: TGCGCCAGCAGCTTCGTCAGGGGGAGGCGCACCGGGGAGCTGTTTTTT. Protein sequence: CASSFVRGRRTGELFF.

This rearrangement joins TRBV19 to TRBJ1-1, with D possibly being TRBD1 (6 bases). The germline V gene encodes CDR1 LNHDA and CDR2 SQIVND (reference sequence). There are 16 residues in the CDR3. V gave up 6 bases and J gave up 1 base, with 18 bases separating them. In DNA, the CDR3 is TGTGCCAGTAGATCACAGGGAGGGGTTGGGAACACTGAAGCTTTCTTT. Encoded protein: CASRSQGGVGNTEAFF.

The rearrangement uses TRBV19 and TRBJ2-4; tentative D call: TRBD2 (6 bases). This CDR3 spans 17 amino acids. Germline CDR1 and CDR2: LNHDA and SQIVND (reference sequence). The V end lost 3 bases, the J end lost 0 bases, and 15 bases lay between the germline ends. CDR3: CASSIRAGTLAKNIQYF. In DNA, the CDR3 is TGTGCCAGTAGTATTCGAGCAGGGACTCTAGCCAAAAACATTCAGTACTTC.

CDR3 region: CASSRRTSGGSYEQYF. The CDR3 coding sequence is TGTGCCAGTAGTAGAAGGACTAGCGGGGGCTCCTACGAGCAGTACTTC. J is TRBJ2-7 and V is TRBV19; 13 bases are shared with TRBD2. This CDR3 contains 16 residues. Germline assignment: CDR1 LNHDA and CDR2 SQIVND (reference sequence). Germline trimming cut 4 bases from V and 0 bases from J; bases unmatched to any gene: 3.

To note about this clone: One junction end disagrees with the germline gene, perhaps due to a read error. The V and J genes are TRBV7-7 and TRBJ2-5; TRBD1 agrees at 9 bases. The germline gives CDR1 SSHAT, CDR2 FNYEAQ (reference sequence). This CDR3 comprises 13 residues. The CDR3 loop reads CASSRDREETQYF. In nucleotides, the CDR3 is TGTGCTAGCAGTCGGGACAGGGAAGAGACCCAGTACTTC.

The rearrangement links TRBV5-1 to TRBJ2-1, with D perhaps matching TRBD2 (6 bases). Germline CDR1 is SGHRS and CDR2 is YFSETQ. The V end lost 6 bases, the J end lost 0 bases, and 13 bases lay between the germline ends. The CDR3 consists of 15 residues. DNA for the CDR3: TGCGCCAGCAATAAAGCGGGCTACTCCTACAATGAGCAGTTCTTC. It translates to CASNKAGYSYNEQFF. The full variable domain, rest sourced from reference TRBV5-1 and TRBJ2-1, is KAGVTQTPRYLIKTRGQQVTLSCSPISGHRSVSWYQQTPGQGLQFLFEYFSETQRNKGNFPGRFSGRQFSNSRSEMNVSTLELGDSALYLCASNKAGYSYNEQFFGPGTRLTVL.

CDR3 amino acids: CASSLNMDSYEQYF. The CDR3 bases are TGCGCCAGCAGCTTAAACATGGACAGCTACGAGCAGTACTTC. V usage is TRBV5-1 and J usage is TRBJ2-7; D is possibly TRBD1 (6 bases). Trimming removed 2 bases at V and 3 bases at J, with 12 bases between. Germline V CDR1 and CDR2: SGHRS, YFSETQ. The CDR3 length is 14 residues.

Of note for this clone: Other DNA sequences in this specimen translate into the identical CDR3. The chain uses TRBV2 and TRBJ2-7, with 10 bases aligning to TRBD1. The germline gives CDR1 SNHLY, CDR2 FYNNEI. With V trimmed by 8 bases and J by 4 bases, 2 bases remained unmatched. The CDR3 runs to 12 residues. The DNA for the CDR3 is TGTGCCAGCCGGACAGGGGGGTACGAGCAGTACTTC. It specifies CASRTGGYEQYF. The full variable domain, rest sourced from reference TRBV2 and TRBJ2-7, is EPEVTQTPSHQVTQMGQEVILRCVPISNHLYFYWYRQILGQKVEFLVSFYNNEISEKSEIFDDQFSVERPDGSNFTLKIRSTKLEDSAMYFCASRTGGYEQYFGPGTRLTVT.

DNA for the CDR3: TGTGCCAGCAGCTTGACTGGGGAGACCCAGTACTTC. It yields the protein CASSLTGETQYF. The chain has TRBV13 and TRBJ2-5; D unresolved. V gave up 3 bases and J gave up 5 bases, with 7 bases separating them. Germline assignment: CDR1 PRHDT and CDR2 FYEKMQ (reference sequence). The CDR3 sequence is 12 residues long.

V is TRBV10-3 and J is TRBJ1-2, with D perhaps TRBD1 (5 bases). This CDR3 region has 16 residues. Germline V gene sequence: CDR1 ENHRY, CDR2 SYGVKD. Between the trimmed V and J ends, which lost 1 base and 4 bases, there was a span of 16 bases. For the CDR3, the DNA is TGTGCCATCAGTGAGTTCCCTCAGGGCCCCTCCTATGGCTACACCTTC. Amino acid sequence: CAISEFPQGPSYGYTF.

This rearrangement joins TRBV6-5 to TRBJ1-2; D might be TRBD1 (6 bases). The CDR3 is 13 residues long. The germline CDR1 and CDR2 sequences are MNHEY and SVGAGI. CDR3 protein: CAGGAQPGNGYTF. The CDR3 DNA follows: TGTGCAGGGGGGGCACAGCCCGGTAATGGCTACACCTTC.

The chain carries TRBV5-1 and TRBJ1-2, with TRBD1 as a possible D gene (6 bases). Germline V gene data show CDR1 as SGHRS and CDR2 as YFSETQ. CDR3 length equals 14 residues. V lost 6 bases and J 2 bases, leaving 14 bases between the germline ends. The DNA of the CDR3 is TGCGCCAGCACCCCCGGGGGGCAGAACTATGGCTACACCTTC. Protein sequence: CASTPGGQNYGYTF.

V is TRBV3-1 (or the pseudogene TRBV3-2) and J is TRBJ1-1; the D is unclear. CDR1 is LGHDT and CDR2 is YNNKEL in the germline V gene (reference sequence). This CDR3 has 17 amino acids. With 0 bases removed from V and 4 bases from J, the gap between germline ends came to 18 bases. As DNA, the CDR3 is TGTGCCAGCAGCCAAGATACTACAAGGCCCTTAGGCACTGAAGCTTTCTTT. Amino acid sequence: CASSQDTTRPLGTEAFF.

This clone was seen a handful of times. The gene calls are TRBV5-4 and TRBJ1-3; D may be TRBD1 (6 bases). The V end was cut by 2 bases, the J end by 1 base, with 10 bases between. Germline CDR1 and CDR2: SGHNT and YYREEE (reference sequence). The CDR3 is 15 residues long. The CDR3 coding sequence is TGTGCCAGCAGCTTAGACAGGCTTTCTGGAAACACCATATATTTT. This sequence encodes CASSLDRLSGNTIYF.

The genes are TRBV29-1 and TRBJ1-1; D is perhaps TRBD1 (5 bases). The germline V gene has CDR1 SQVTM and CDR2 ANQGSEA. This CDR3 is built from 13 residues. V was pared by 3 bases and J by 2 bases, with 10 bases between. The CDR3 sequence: CSVDPTGNTEAFF. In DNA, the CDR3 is TGCAGCGTTGACCCTACAGGAAACACTGAAGCTTTCTTT.

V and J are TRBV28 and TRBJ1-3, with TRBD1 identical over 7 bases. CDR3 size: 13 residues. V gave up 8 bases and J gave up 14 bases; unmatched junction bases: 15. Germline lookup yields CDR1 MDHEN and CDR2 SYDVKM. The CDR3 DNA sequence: TGTGCCAGCCGCACCGGGACAGTTGAAGAGTTATATTTT. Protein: CASRTGTVEELYF.

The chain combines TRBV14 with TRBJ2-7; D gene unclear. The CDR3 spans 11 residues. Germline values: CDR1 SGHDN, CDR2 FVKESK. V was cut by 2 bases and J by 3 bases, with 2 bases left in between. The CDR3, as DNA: TGTGCCAGCAGCCAACGCTACGAGCAGTACTTC. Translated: CASSQRYEQYF.